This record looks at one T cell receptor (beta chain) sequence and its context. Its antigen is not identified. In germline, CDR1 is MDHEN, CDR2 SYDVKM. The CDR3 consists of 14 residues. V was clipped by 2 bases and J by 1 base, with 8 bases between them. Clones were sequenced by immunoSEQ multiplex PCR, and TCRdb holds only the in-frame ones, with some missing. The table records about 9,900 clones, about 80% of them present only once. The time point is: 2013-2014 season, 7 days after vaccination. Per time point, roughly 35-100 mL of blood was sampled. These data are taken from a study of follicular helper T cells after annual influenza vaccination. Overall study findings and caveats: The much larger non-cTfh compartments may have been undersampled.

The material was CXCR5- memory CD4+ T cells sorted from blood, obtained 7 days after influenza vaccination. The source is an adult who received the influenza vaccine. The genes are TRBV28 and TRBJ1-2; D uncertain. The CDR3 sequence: CASSLGYLNYGYTF. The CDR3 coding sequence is TGTGCCAGCAGTTTAGGATACCTTAACTATGGCTACACCTTC.